One and the same sample provided the 11 T cell receptor beta chains below, sequenced in a study of T cell responses to AZD1222 COVID-19 vaccine. Produced via immunoSEQ multiplex PCR; TCRdb's table is partial and in-frame only. The data hold 130,000 to 150,000 clones, with approximately 93% observed a single time. Specimen: peripheral blood, collected after recovery from COVID-19. Receptors were obtained from an adult who had recovered from COVID-19.

The chain is built from TRBV5-1 and TRBJ2-5; 8 bases fit TRBD2. Germline V CDR1 and CDR2: SGHRS, YFSETQ. V shed 2 bases, J shed 3 bases, and the junction held 6 bases outside the gene matches. The CDR3 extends over 15 amino acids. The CDR3 DNA is TGCGCCAGCAGCTTTCGAGCGGGAGTTAAAGAGACCCAGTACTTC. It codes for CASSFRAGVKETQYF.

This chain joins TRBV5-8 and TRBJ2-7; TRBD2 matches at 7 bases. This CDR3 contains 14 residues. J lost 5 bases, V lost 2 bases, and 7 bases had no gene match. Germline-derived CDR1 and CDR2 are SGHTS and YDEGEE. CDR3 nucleotides: TGTGCCAGCAGCTTCGGGACTAAGTCCCACGAGCAGTACTTC. This encodes CASSFGTKSHEQYF.

The CDR3 sequence: CASSLGLAGMETQYF. The CDR3 DNA is TGCGCCAGCAGCTTGGGACTAGCGGGAATGGAGACCCAGTACTTC. The chain combines TRBV5-1 with TRBJ2-5; 11 nucleotides line up with TRBD2. Germline lookup yields CDR1 SGHRS and CDR2 YFSETQ. The ends lost 0 bases at V and 5 bases at J; junction bases unmatched: 3. This CDR3 region has 15 residues. The full variable domain, its missing parts supplied by reference TRBV5-1 and TRBJ2-5, is KAGVTQTPRYLIKTRGQQVTLSCSPISGHRSVSWYQQTPGQGLQFLFEYFSETQRNKGNFPGRFSGRQFSNSRSEMNVSTLELGDSALYLCASSLGLAGMETQYFGPGTRLLVL.

In this sample, this clone turned up once. This chain joins TRBV7-9 and TRBJ2-2, with 7 bases lining up with TRBD1. There are 16 residues in the CDR3. V lost 4 bases to trimming and J lost 0 bases; unmatched junction nucleotides: 5. Germline V CDR1 and CDR2: SEHNR, FQNEAQ (reference sequence). In nucleotides, the CDR3 is TGTGCCAGCAGCTCACGACAGGGAGCGAACACCGGGGAGCTGTTTTTT. As protein: CASSSRQGANTGELFF.

The genes are TRBV27 and TRBJ2-3; no clear D gene. CDR3 length equals 14 residues. Germline V lookup: CDR1 MNHEY, CDR2 SMNVEV (reference sequence). Trimming removed 7 bases from V and 2 bases from J, with 13 bases in between. CDR3 sequence: CASKEVLPTDTQYF. In nucleotides, the CDR3 is TGTGCCAGCAAGGAAGTCCTCCCCACAGATACGCAGTATTTT.

This rearrangement joins TRBV10-1 to TRBJ2-2; no clear D. Germline CDR1 and CDR2: WNHNN and SYGVQD (reference sequence). The CDR3 sequence is 14 residues long. The germline V and J ends were trimmed by 6 bases and 1 base, with 9 bases remaining between them. This chain's CDR3 is CASRDYMNTGELFF. The DNA for the CDR3 is TGCGCCAGCAGGGATTACATGAACACCGGGGAGCTGTTTTTT.

V gene TRBV4-1 combines with J gene TRBJ1-1, with D unclear. The CDR3 is 12 amino acids. V was shortened by 0 bases and J by 4 bases, with 3 bases between the two germline ends. Per germline, CDR1 MGHRA and CDR2 YSYEKL. The CDR3 spells CASSQDPTEAFF. The CDR3 region has the DNA TGCGCCAGCAGCCAAGATCCCACTGAAGCTTTCTTT.

The chain is built from TRBV18 and TRBJ1-1, with D unresolved. The ends were cut back, 1 base at V and 3 bases at J, with 9 bases in the middle. The length of the CDR3 is 14 residues. Germline CDR1 KGHSH, CDR2 LQKENI. CDR3 coding DNA: TGTGCCAGCTCACCACACAGCACAGACACTGAAGCTTTCTTT. This codes for CASSPHSTDTEAFF.

The rearrangement uses TRBV6-1 and TRBJ2-6; perhaps TRBD2 as D (6 bases). The CDR3 spans 15 residues. Germline V lookup: CDR1 MNHNS, CDR2 SASEGT. The V gene lost 3 bases and the J gene lost 3 bases, with 9 bases spanning the gap. This CDR3 is CASSEEGFGANVLTF. CDR3 DNA: TGTGCCAGCAGTGAGGAGGGCTTTGGGGCCAACGTCCTGACTTTC.

The chain has TRBV28 and TRBJ1-1; D unresolved. Trimming pared 3 bases from V and 0 bases from J, leaving 8 bases between. The CDR3 runs 14 residues. Germline V gene lookup returns CDR1 MDHEN and CDR2 SYDVKM. The CDR3 region has the DNA TGTGCCAGCAGTTTGCCATCTATGAACACTGAAGCTTTCTTT. Translated, it gives CASSLPSMNTEAFF. The whole variable domain, filled in from reference TRBV28 and TRBJ1-1, reads DVKVTQSSRYLVKRTGEKVFLECVQDMDHENMFWYRQDPGLGLRLIYFSYDVKMKEKGDIPEGYSVSREKKERFSLILESASTNQTSMYLCASSLPSMNTEAFFGQGTRLTVV.

The chain employs TRBV18 and TRBJ2-1; 7 bases fit TRBD1. Per the germline V gene, CDR1 is KGHSH and CDR2 is LQKENI. V shed 4 bases and J 5 bases; nucleotides not matched to a gene: 14. There are 17 residues in the CDR3. The CDR3 protein is CASSHEPRGSFNNEQFF. The CDR3, as DNA: TGTGCCAGCTCACATGAACCCAGGGGGTCTTTTAACAATGAGCAGTTCTTC.